The 15 T cell receptor beta chains presented below share a single source sample, sequenced in a study of blood T cell repertoires in COVID-19. Sequencing was performed with immunoSEQ multiplex PCR; in TCRdb, only in-frame clones are kept and a portion is missing. This sample carries about 280,000 clones, roughly 89% of them seen once, and the ten largest clones take under 7%. The sequencing sample was made of PBMCs or T cells enriched from blood (not recorded which). These TCRs come from a woman aged 40-49 years who had recovered from COVID-19.

The J gene is TRBJ2-7, the V gene TRBV7-8; TRBD2 agrees at 8 bases. The CDR3 contains 14 residues. Germline V gene data show CDR1 as SGHVS and CDR2 as FQNEAQ. V gave up 4 bases and J gave up 2 bases; unmatched junction bases: 4. The CDR3 region has the DNA TGTGCCAGCAGCTCCCGGGGGGGACCCTACGAGCAGTACTTC. It translates to CASSSRGGPYEQYF.

This clone has a single count. Different DNA sequences within this sample yield the same CDR3. The rearrangement joins TRBV9 to TRBJ2-2; 12 bases map to TRBD2. The CDR3 totals 18 residues. J lost 4 bases, V lost 0 bases, and 7 bases had no gene match. The V gene's germline CDR1 is SGDLS and CDR2 YYNGEE. CDR3 protein: CASSVGLAGGPGTGELFF. In nucleotides, the CDR3 is TGTGCCAGCAGCGTAGGGCTAGCGGGAGGGCCTGGCACCGGGGAGCTGTTTTTT.

The gene calls are TRBV15 and TRBJ1-3; D uncertain. This CDR3 contains 15 residues. The V and J ends lost 0 bases and 0 bases respectively, with 6 bases between them. The V gene's germline CDR1 is LNHNV and CDR2 YYDKDF (reference sequence). CDR3 coding DNA: TGTGCCACCAGCAGAGATTTATACTCTGGAAACACCATATATTTT. It yields the protein CATSRDLYSGNTIYF.

This chain connects TRBV7-2 to TRBJ2-2; D unresolved. The length of the CDR3 is 12 residues. Germline assignment: CDR1 SGHTA and CDR2 FQGNSA. V lost 4 bases and J lost 11, with 11 bases in between. CDR3 DNA: TGTGCCAGCAGCTACGACTTCGGTGAGCTGTTTTTT. Translating gives CASSYDFGELFF.

The chain combines TRBV7-8 with TRBJ1-3; unclear D gene. Per the germline V gene, CDR1 is SGHVS and CDR2 is FQNEAQ. This CDR3 has 16 amino acids. Trimming cost V 2 bases and J 4 bases, with 15 bases left between them. CDR3 region: CASSLTGERIGNTIYF. CDR3 coding DNA: TGTGCCAGCAGCTTAACTGGTGAAAGAATCGGAAACACCATATATTTT. Based on the CDR3 plus reference TRBV7-8 and TRBJ1-3, the full variable domain is GAGVSQSPRYKVAKRGQDVALRCDPISGHVSLFWYQQALGQGPEFLTYFQNEAQLDKSGLPSDRFFAERPEGSVSTLKIQRTQQEDSAVYLCASSLTGERIGNTIYFGEGSWLTVV.

This chain links TRBV6-2 or TRBV6-3 with TRBJ2-5; D is possibly TRBD2 (5 bases). The CDR3 is 17 amino acids. The ends were cut back, 2 bases at V and 2 bases at J, with 18 bases in the middle. Germline V gene lookup returns CDR1 MNHEY and CDR2 SVGEGT. CDR3 nucleotide sequence: TGTGCCAGCAGTTACAATTTCGGGGTCGGGTTACAAGAGACCCAGTACTTC. As protein: CASSYNFGVGLQETQYF.

The chain combines TRBV28 with TRBJ2-3, with 12 bases fitting TRBD2. CDR3 length: 16 amino acids. Germline V gives CDR1 MDHEN, CDR2 SYDVKM. The V segment lost 5 bases and the J segment 3 bases; nucleotides outside the gene matches: 6. The CDR3 here is CASSPGLAGRTDTQYF. Written as DNA, the CDR3 is TGTGCCAGCAGTCCCGGACTAGCGGGAAGAACAGATACGCAGTATTTT.

This clone was picked up one time. The V gene is TRBV18, the J gene TRBJ2-2, with 7 bases fitting TRBD1. The ends lost 5 bases at V and 7 bases at J; junction bases unmatched: 13. CDR3 length: 16 amino acids. CDR1 and CDR2 (germline): KGHSH, LQKENI. CDR3 sequence reads: CASSTGQAAIFGELFF. CDR3 nucleotide sequence: TGTGCCAGCTCAACCGGACAGGCCGCGATATTCGGGGAGCTGTTTTTT.

The chain is built from TRBV7-7 and TRBJ1-1; D uncertain. CDR1 is SSHAT and CDR2 is FNYEAQ in the germline V gene (reference sequence). The CDR3 runs 12 residues. The CDR3 coding sequence is TGTGCTAACCCCACAGTGAACACTGAAGCTTTCTTT. Translation: CANPTVNTEAFF.

The chain is built from TRBV7-2 and TRBJ2-7; D remains ambiguous. This CDR3 has 14 residues. The germline gives CDR1 SGHTA, CDR2 FQGNSA. Trimming left V 4 bases short and J 5 bases short, with 15 bases between. The CDR3 region is CASSYNVGSDEQYF. The CDR3 nucleotides are TGTGCCAGCAGCTACAACGTTGGCAGTGACGAGCAGTACTTC. The complete variable domain, with remaining parts taken from reference TRBV7-2 and TRBJ2-7, reads GAGVSQSPSNKVTEKGKDVELRCDPISGHTALYWYRQSLGQGLEFLIYFQGNSAPDKSGLPSDRFSAERTGGSVSTLTIQRTQQEDSAVYLCASSYNVGSDEQYFGPGTRLTVT.

This chain's CDR3 is CASRVGGPMFTDTQYF. The DNA of the CDR3 is TGTGCCAGTAGGGTAGGAGGGCCGATGTTCACAGATACGCAGTATTTT. This chain joins TRBV28 and TRBJ2-3; D is possibly TRBD2 (6 bases). V shed 9 bases and J shed 2 bases, with 21 bases lying between them. The CDR3 is 16 residues long. CDR1 MDHEN and CDR2 SYDVKM come from the germline V gene.

V and J are TRBV18 and TRBJ2-3, with 8 bases lining up with TRBD1. In germline, CDR1 is KGHSH, CDR2 LQKENI. This CDR3 is 13 amino acids long. The J segment lost 14 bases and the V segment lost 3 bases, leaving 10 bases of the junction unmatched. This CDR3 is CASSPQGADLGYF. In DNA, the CDR3 is TGTGCCAGCTCACCCCAGGGGGCCGACTTGGGGTATTTT.

This clone was detected a few times. This chain joins TRBV7-8 and TRBJ1-2, with D possibly TRBD1 on 5 matching bases. Trimming shortened V by 1 base and J by 8 bases, and 8 bases separated the two germline ends. Germline assignment: CDR1 SGHVS and CDR2 FQNEAQ. The CDR3 is made up of 12 amino acids. CDR3 DNA: TGTGCCAGCAGCTTAGGGGGCGAAGGCTACACCTTC. It encodes CASSLGGEGYTF. The complete variable domain, with remaining parts taken from reference TRBV7-8 and TRBJ1-2, reads GAGVSQSPRYKVAKRGQDVALRCDPISGHVSLFWYQQALGQGPEFLTYFQNEAQLDKSGLPSDRFFAERPEGSVSTLKIQRTQQEDSAVYLCASSLGGEGYTFGSGTRLTVV.

This chain uses TRBV12-3 or TRBV12-4 with TRBJ2-7; the D gene is possibly TRBD1 (5 bases). Trimming left V 5 bases short and J 4 bases short, with 12 bases between. CDR3 length equals 13 residues. In DNA, the CDR3 is TGTGCCAGCAGTGACAGTGTCGGGTACGAGCAGTACTTC. It translates to CASSDSVGYEQYF.

The rearrangement joins TRBV19 to TRBJ1-1; D uncertain. From germline, CDR1 is LNHDA and CDR2 SQIVND (reference sequence). With 7 bases removed from V and 1 base from J, the gap between germline ends came to 7 bases. The length of the CDR3 is 12 residues. CDR3 amino acids: CASMRKNTEAFF. CDR3 sequence (DNA): TGTGCCAGTATGCGGAAGAACACTGAAGCTTTCTTT.